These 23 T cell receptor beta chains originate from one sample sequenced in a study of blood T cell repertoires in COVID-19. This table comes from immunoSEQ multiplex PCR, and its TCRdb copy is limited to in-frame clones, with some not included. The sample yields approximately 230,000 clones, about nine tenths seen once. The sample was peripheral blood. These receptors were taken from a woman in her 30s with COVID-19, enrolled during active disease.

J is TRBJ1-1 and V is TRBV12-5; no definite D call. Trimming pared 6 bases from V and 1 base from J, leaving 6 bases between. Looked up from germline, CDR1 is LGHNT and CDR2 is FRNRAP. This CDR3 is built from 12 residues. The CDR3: CASGPQNTEAFF. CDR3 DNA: TGTGCTAGTGGCCCACAGAACACTGAAGCTTTCTTT.

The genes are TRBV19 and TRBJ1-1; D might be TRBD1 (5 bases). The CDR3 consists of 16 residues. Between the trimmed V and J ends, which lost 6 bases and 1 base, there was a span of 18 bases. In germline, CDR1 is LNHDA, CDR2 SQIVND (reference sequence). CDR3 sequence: CASRTGGGRGNTEAFF. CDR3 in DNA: TGTGCCAGTAGAACTGGGGGAGGGAGGGGGAACACTGAAGCTTTCTTT.

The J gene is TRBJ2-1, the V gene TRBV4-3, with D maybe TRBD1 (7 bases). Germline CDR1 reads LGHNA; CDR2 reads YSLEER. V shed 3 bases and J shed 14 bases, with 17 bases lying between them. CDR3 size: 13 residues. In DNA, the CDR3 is TGCGCCAGCAGCCAGCAAACAGGGGAGGTTGAGTTCTTC. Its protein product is CASSQQTGEVEFF.

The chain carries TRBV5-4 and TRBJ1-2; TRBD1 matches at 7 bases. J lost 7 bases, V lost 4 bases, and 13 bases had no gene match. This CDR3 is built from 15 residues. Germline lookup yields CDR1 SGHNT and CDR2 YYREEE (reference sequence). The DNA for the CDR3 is TGTGCCAGCAGCCAAAGACAGGGCGCAGCAGGTGGCTACACCTTC. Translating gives CASSQRQGAAGGYTF.

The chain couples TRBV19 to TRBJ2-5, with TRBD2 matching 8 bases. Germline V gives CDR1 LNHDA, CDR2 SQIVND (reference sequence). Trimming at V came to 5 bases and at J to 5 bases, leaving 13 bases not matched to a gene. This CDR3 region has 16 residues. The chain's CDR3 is CASSPQRGLAMETQYF. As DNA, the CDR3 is TGTGCCAGTAGTCCACAACGAGGACTAGCAATGGAGACCCAGTACTTC.

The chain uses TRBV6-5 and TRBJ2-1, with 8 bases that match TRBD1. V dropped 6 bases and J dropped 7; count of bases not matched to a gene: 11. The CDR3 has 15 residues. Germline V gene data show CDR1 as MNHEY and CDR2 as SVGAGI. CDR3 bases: TGTGCCAGCAGAAAGACAGGGGCTGAGCCGAATGAGCAGTTCTTC. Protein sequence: CASRKTGAEPNEQFF.

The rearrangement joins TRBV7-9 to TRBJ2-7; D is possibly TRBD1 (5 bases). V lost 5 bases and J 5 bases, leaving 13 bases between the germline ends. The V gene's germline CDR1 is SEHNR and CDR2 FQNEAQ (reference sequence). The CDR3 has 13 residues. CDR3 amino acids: CASSPDSMDEQYV. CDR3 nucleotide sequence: TGTGCCAGCAGCCCCGACAGTATGGACGAGCAGTACGTC.

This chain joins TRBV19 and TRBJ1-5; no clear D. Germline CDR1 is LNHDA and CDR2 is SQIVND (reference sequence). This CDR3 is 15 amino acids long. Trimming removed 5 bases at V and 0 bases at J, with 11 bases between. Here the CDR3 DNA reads TGTGCCAGTAGTTTCCTAAGCTATAGCAATCAGCCCCAGCATTTT. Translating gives CASSFLSYSNQPQHF.

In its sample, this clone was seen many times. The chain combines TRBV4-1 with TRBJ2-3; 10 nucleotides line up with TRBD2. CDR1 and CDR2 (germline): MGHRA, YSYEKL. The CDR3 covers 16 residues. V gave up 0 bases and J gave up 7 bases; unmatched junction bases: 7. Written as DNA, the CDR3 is TGCGCCAGCAGCCAAGAACCAGCGGGAGGGCCTCATACGCAGTATTTT. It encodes CASSQEPAGGPHTQYF.

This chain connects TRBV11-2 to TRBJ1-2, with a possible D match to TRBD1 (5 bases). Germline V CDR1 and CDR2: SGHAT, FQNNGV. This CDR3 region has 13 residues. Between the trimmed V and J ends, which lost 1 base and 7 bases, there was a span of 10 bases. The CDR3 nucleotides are TGTGCCAGCAGCTTAGTTGGGCAGGGTGGCTACACCTTC. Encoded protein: CASSLVGQGGYTF.

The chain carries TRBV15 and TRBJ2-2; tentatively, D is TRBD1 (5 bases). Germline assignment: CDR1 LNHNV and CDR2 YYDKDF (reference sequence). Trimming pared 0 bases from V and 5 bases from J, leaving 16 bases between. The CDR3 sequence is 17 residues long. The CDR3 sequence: CATSRDPAGLITGELFF. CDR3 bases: TGTGCCACCAGCAGAGATCCGGCAGGGTTAATAACCGGGGAGCTGTTTTTT.

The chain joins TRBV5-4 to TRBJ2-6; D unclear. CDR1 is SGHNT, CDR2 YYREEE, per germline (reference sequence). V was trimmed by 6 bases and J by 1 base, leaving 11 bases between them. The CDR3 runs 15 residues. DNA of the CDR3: TGTGCCAGCACCAAGGCAGGTTCTGGGGCCAACGTCCTGACTTTC. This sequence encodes CASTKAGSGANVLTF.

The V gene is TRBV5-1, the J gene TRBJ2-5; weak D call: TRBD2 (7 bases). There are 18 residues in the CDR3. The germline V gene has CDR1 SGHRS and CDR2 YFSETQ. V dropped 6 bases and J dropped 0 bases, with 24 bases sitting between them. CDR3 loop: CASTWGGVAGENQETQYF. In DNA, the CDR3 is TGCGCCAGCACCTGGGGGGGCGTTGCGGGAGAGAACCAAGAGACCCAGTACTTC. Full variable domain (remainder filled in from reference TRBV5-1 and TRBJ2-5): KAGVTQTPRYLIKTRGQQVTLSCSPISGHRSVSWYQQTPGQGLQFLFEYFSETQRNKGNFPGRFSGRQFSNSRSEMNVSTLELGDSALYLCASTWGGVAGENQETQYFGPGTRLLVL.

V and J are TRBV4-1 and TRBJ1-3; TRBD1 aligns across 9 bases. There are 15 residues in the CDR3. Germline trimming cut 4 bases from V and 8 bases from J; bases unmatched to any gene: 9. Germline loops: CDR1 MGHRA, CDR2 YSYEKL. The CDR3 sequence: CASSLLGDRVDTIYF. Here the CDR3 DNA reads TGCGCCAGCAGCCTCCTCGGGGACAGGGTGGACACCATATATTTT.

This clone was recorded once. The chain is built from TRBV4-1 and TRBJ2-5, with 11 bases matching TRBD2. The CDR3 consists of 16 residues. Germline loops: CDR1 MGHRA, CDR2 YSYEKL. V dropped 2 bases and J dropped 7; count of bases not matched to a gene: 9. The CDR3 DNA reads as TGCGCCAGCAGCCAAAAAACTAGCGGGAGTGGTGTGACCCAGTACTTC. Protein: CASSQKTSGSGVTQYF.

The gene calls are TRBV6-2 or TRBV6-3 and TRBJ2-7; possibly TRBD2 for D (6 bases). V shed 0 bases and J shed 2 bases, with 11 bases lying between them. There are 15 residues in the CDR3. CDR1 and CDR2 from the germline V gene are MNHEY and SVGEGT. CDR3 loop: CASSYSGGATYEQYF. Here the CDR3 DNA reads TGTGCCAGCAGTTACTCGGGCGGGGCAACCTACGAGCAGTACTTC.

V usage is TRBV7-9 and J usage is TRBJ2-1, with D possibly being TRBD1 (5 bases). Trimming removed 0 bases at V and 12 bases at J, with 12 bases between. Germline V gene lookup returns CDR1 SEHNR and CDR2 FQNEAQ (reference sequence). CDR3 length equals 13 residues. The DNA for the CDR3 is TGTGCCAGCAGCTTAGCGCAGGGTATTAGGCAGTTCTTC. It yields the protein CASSLAQGIRQFF.

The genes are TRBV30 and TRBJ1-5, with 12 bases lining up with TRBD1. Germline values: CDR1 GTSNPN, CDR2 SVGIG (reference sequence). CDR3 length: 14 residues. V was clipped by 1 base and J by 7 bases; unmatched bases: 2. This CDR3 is CAWSGGQGAQPQHF. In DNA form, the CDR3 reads TGTGCCTGGAGTGGGGGACAGGGGGCACAGCCCCAGCATTTT. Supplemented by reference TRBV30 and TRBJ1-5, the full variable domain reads SQTIHQWPATLVQPVGSPLSLECTVEGTSNPNLYWYRQAAGRGLQLLFYSVGIGQISSEVPQNLSASRPQDRQFILSSKKLLLSDSGFYLCAWSGGQGAQPQHFGDGTRLSIL.

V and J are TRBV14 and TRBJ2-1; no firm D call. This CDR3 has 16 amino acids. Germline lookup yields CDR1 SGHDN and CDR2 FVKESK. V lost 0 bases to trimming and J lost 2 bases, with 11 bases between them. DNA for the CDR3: TGTGCCAGCAGCCAAGACGCAGGAAACCCCTACAATGAGCAGTTCTTC. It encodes CASSQDAGNPYNEQFF.

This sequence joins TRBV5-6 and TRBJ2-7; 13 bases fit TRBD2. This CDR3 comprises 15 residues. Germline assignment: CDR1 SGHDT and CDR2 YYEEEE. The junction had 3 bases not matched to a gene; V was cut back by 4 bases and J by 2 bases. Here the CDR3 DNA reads TGTGCCAGCAGCGCGGGACTAGCGGGGCCCTACGAGCAGTACGTC. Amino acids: CASSAGLAGPYEQYV.

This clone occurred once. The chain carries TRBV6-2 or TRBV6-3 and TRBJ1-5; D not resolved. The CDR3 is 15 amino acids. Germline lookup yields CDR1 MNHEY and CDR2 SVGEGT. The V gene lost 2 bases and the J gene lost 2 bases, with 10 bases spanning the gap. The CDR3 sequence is CASSYRGIGNQPQHF. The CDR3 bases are TGTGCCAGCAGTTACCGCGGGATCGGCAATCAGCCCCAGCATTTT.

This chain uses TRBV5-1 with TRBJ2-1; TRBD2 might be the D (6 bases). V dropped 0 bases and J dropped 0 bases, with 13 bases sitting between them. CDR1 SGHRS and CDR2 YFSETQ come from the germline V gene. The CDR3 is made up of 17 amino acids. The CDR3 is CASSLAAGLTSYNEQFF. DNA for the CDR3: TGCGCCAGCAGCTTGGCCGCGGGACTTACCTCCTACAATGAGCAGTTCTTC.

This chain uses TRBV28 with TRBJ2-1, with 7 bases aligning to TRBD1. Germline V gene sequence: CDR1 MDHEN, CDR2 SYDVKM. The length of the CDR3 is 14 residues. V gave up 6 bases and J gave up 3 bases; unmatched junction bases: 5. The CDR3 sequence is CASRTGTDYNEQFF. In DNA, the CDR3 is TGTGCCAGCAGAACGGGGACAGACTACAATGAGCAGTTCTTC.